The 24 T cell receptor beta chains below were found in one sample sequenced in a study of brain T cells in children with intractable seizures (TCRdb year 2021). In the paper's terms, the time point label means: blood from clinic visit 5 months post-surgery; TSC patient then seizure free. The library came from the immunoSEQ multiplex PCR assay. The immuneACCESS repertoire file appears here via TCRdb, limited to in-frame rearrangements. These files lack a portion of the clones; in checked studies, under half of the deficit traces to unresolved V genes, and the cause of the others is not known. The sample table shows about 320,000 clones, and more than 85% are seen once. The top ten clones comprise under 7% of the sample. The sequenced sample was peripheral blood, obtained about 5 months after surgery. The source is a boy in the first two years of life with tuberous sclerosis and intractable seizures.

This clone showed up just once. V and J are TRBV9 and TRBJ1-3; maybe TRBD1 (6 bases). This CDR3 spans 15 amino acids. V shed 0 bases and J shed 3 bases, with 10 bases lying between them. Germline assignment: CDR1 SGDLS and CDR2 YYNGEE. CDR3 amino acids: CASSVGGLGGNTIYF. The CDR3 DNA reads TGTGCCAGCAGCGTAGGGGGGCTCGGTGGAAACACCATATATTTT.

The chain links TRBV24-1 to TRBJ2-7; 9 bases match TRBD1. The CDR3 contains 14 residues. Germline V lookup: CDR1 KGHDR, CDR2 SFDVKD. J lost 5 bases, V lost 7 bases, and 8 bases had no gene match. This chain's CDR3 is CATRGRTGEDEQYF. The CDR3 DNA reads TGTGCCACCAGGGGAAGGACAGGGGAGGACGAGCAGTACTTC.

The genes are TRBV27 and TRBJ1-1, with 8 positions matching TRBD1. With 2 bases clipped from V and 5 bases from J, the junction kept 4 bases outside the gene matches. CDR3 size: 14 residues. Germline CDR1 MNHEY, CDR2 SMNVEV (reference sequence). CDR3 sequence (DNA): TGTGCCAGCAGTTTAGGACAGGGTTTGACTGAAGCTTTCTTT. This encodes CASSLGQGLTEAFF.

The genes are TRBV29-1 and TRBJ1-1; TRBD1 is a possible D gene (5 bases). Per the germline V gene, CDR1 is SQVTM and CDR2 is ANQGSEA. V lost 1 base and J 4 bases, leaving 13 bases between the germline ends. The CDR3 is 14 amino acids. The CDR3 loop reads CSVEGEGMITEAFF. The CDR3 DNA follows: TGCAGCGTTGAAGGAGAGGGGATGATCACTGAAGCTTTCTTT.

V is TRBV15 and J is TRBJ2-7; possible D gene TRBD1, 5 bases. The length of the CDR3 is 13 residues. Looked up from germline, CDR1 is LNHNV and CDR2 is YYDKDF (reference sequence). V was shortened by 1 base and J by 4 bases, with 8 bases between the two germline ends. The CDR3 DNA sequence: TGTGCCACCAGCAGAGTAAAGGGGTACGAGCAGTACTTC. Its protein is CATSRVKGYEQYF.

The V and J genes are TRBV5-4 and TRBJ2-7; TRBD1 aligns across 9 bases. This CDR3 contains 14 residues. Unmatched junction bases numbered 5, after V lost 1 base and J lost 6 bases. Germline V gene sequence: CDR1 SGHNT, CDR2 YYREEE (reference sequence). The CDR3 DNA is TGTGCCAGCAGCTTGTTGGACAGGGGAAGCGAGCAGTACTTC. This translates into CASSLLDRGSEQYF.

V and J are TRBV27 and TRBJ2-1, with a tentative D call TRBD1 (6 bases). This CDR3 comprises 16 residues. Germline V gene sequence: CDR1 MNHEY, CDR2 SMNVEV (reference sequence). V dropped 3 bases and J dropped 3 bases, with 15 bases sitting between them. The CDR3 protein is CASSFRGAGNYNEQFF. DNA of the CDR3: TGTGCCAGCAGTTTCAGGGGCGCTGGCAACTACAATGAGCAGTTCTTC.

This clone came up once. V is TRBV30 and J is TRBJ2-1, with D perhaps matching TRBD1 or TRBD2 (5 bases each). Germline V gene lookup returns CDR1 GTSNPN and CDR2 SVGIG (reference sequence). Trimming removed 5 bases at V and 2 bases at J, with 10 bases between. The CDR3 contains 13 residues. The CDR3 bases are TGTGCCTGGGACCGGGACCCCTACAATGAGCAGTTCTTC. This encodes CAWDRDPYNEQFF.

The chain carries TRBV7-2 and TRBJ2-7; 9 bases are shared with TRBD2. The CDR3 totals 18 residues. Germline-derived CDR1 and CDR2 are SGHTA and FQGNSA. Losses at the gene ends were 3 bases for V and 3 bases for J; bases not matched to a gene: 15. The CDR3 spells CASSFTPPSGVTNYEQYF. The CDR3 DNA is TGTGCCAGCAGCTTTACCCCCCCTAGCGGGGTGACTAACTACGAGCAGTACTTC.

The V and J genes are TRBV30 and TRBJ1-3, with unresolved D. The CDR3 extends over 13 amino acids. CDR1 is GTSNPN, CDR2 SVGIG, per germline (reference sequence). V lost 2 bases to trimming and J lost 0 bases, with 5 bases between them. The CDR3 nucleotides read TGTGCCTGGAGTTCCTACTCTGGAAACACCATATATTTT. It yields the protein CAWSSYSGNTIYF.

V gene TRBV7-8 combines with J gene TRBJ1-2; D unclear. The V end lost 4 bases, the J end lost 8 bases, and 11 bases lay between the germline ends. The CDR3 sequence is 12 residues long. Per the germline V gene, CDR1 is SGHVS and CDR2 is FQNEAQ. CDR3 protein: CASSSRHEGYTF. The CDR3 region has the DNA TGTGCCAGCAGCTCCAGGCATGAGGGCTACACCTTC.

This chain joins TRBV24-1 and TRBJ2-5; perhaps D is TRBD1 or TRBD2 (5 bases each). CDR3 size: 13 residues. Trimming removed 7 bases from V and 3 bases from J, with 11 bases in between. Looked up from germline, CDR1 is KGHDR and CDR2 is SFDVKD. The CDR3 DNA sequence: TGTGCCACCAGGGGGACCAGGGAAGAGACCCAGTACTTC. The encoded protein is CATRGTREETQYF.

The table lists this clone with a count of one. The chain carries TRBV13 and TRBJ1-1; 7 nucleotides align to TRBD1. V lost 5 bases and J lost 11; bases outside the gene matches: 5. The CDR3 loop spans 11 amino acids. CDR1 is PRHDT, CDR2 FYEKMQ, per germline (reference sequence). CDR3 DNA sequence: TGTGCCAGCAGCCAACAGGGGAACGCTTTCTTT. It specifies CASSQQGNAFF.

The chain joins TRBV5-6 to TRBJ1-5, with D hard to call. The CDR3 sequence is 16 residues long. The V end was cut by 6 bases, the J end by 2 bases, with 18 bases between. In germline, CDR1 is SGHDT, CDR2 YYEEEE. In nucleotides, the CDR3 is TGTGCCAGCACCTTATTCGGCCGGGAGGGCAATCAGCCCCAGCATTTT. As protein: CASTLFGREGNQPQHF.

V gene TRBV9 combines with J gene TRBJ2-3; D is unclear. Trimming removed 5 bases at V and 0 bases at J, with 19 bases between. CDR3 length equals 17 residues. The germline CDR1 and CDR2 sequences are SGDLS and YYNGEE. The CDR3 bases are TGTGCCAGCAGTCAGACCCACTTCCGATCTAGCACAGATACGCAGTATTTT. As protein: CASSQTHFRSSTDTQYF.

The J gene is TRBJ1-5, the V gene TRBV2; D is unclear. The germline V gene has CDR1 SNHLY and CDR2 FYNNEI. V shed 5 bases and J shed 3 bases, with 5 bases lying between them. CDR3 length: 12 residues. The CDR3 bases are TGTGCCAGCAGTAGGGACAATCAGCCCCAGCATTTT. Translation: CASSRDNQPQHF.

The chain joins TRBV5-4 to TRBJ2-1; D might be TRBD2 (5 bases). The germline V gene has CDR1 SGHNT and CDR2 YYREEE (reference sequence). This CDR3 region has 13 residues. Trimming took 4 bases from V and 3 from J, leaving 8 bases between them. CDR3: CASSPGSYNEQFF. CDR3 coding DNA: TGTGCCAGCAGCCCGGGGAGCTACAATGAGCAGTTCTTC.

The table lists this clone with a count of one. The rearrangement uses TRBV30 and TRBJ2-7, with a possible D match to TRBD2 (5 bases). The CDR3 totals 14 residues. The V gene's germline CDR1 is GTSNPN and CDR2 SVGIG (reference sequence). With 0 bases removed from V and 7 bases from J, the gap between germline ends came to 16 bases. The DNA for the CDR3 is TGTGCCTGGAGTGTACTGGACTCCCTCGGAGAGCAGTACTTC. Encoded protein: CAWSVLDSLGEQYF.

This clone was seen only once. V usage is TRBV18 and J usage is TRBJ2-7; D may correspond to TRBD1 or TRBD2 (6 bases each). V dropped 6 bases and J dropped 0 bases, with 18 bases sitting between them. The CDR3 extends over 16 amino acids. CDR1 and CDR2 (germline): KGHSH, LQKENI. CDR3 DNA sequence: TGTGCCAGCTCCCCTCTGGGGGGCCTGAGCTCCTACGAGCAGTACTTC. This gives the protein CASSPLGGLSSYEQYF.

The chain carries TRBV6-5 and TRBJ1-1, with D unresolved. CDR1 and CDR2 from the germline V gene are MNHEY and SVGAGI. This CDR3 spans 11 amino acids. The germline V and J ends were trimmed by 7 bases and 2 bases, with 5 bases remaining between them. CDR3 region: CASKVNTEAFF. The CDR3 bases are TGTGCCAGCAAAGTTAACACTGAAGCTTTCTTT.

The rearrangement uses TRBV7-3 and TRBJ1-2; unclear D gene. The CDR3 extends over 14 amino acids. V was trimmed by 3 bases and J by 1 base, leaving 9 bases between them. Germline V gives CDR1 SGHTA, CDR2 FQGTGA. The chain's CDR3 is CASSLDGFNYGYTF. The CDR3 bases are TGTGCCAGCAGCTTGGATGGGTTTAACTATGGCTACACCTTC.

V gene TRBV7-6 combines with J gene TRBJ2-1; TRBD1 agrees at 12 bases. The CDR3 is 17 amino acids. J lost 8 bases, V lost 3 bases, and 11 bases had no gene match. CDR1 is SGHVS, CDR2 FNYEAQ, per germline. CDR3 sequence reads: CASSFGTPGQGAYEQFF. The CDR3, as DNA: TGTGCCAGCAGCTTTGGTACTCCGGGACAGGGGGCGTATGAGCAGTTCTTC. Full variable domain (remainder filled in from reference TRBV7-6 and TRBJ2-1): GAGVSQSPRYKVTKRGQDVALRCDPISGHVSLYWYRQALGQGPEFLTYFNYEAQQDKSGLPNDRFSAERPEGSISTLTIQRTEQRDSAMYRCASSFGTPGQGAYEQFFGPGTRLTVL.

The J gene is TRBJ1-1, the V gene TRBV12-3 or TRBV12-4; the D is unclear. CDR3 length: 13 amino acids. Trimming removed 3 bases at V and 6 bases at J, with 11 bases between. In nucleotides, the CDR3 is TGTGCCAGCAGTTTTTCGGGAGACCCTGAAGCTTTCTTT. Protein product: CASSFSGDPEAFF.

CDR3 sequence reads: CASSLAHMNTEAFF. The CDR3 DNA sequence: TGTGCCAGCAGCTTAGCCCATATGAACACTGAAGCTTTCTTT. The chain combines TRBV7-9 with TRBJ1-1; D gene uncertain. V was clipped by 0 bases and J by 0 bases, with 5 bases between them. Germline-derived CDR1 and CDR2 are SEHNR and FQNEAQ (reference sequence). The CDR3 runs to 14 residues.